The 23 T cell receptor beta chains below were found in one sample sequenced in a study of T cells in Graves' hyperthyroidism and ophthalmopathy. TCR beta CDR3 sequences were amplified from RNA transcripts. Initially, a first-round RT-PCR of the TCR CDR3 employed the HTBI primer set. TCRdb used MiXCR to reprocess the multiplex PCR reads, holding one entry per CDR3 protein. The sample gives hundreds of thousands of distinct CDR3 sequences, around 20% of which show up once; roughly 44% is in the top ten. The specimen sequenced was blood. These TCRs come from a man between 35 and 55 years old with Graves' ophthalmopathy.

DNA of the CDR3: TGCGCCAGCAGCCAAGAATCTCGGGGTACTGGCTACACCTTC. Its protein is CASSQESRGTGYTF. This chain connects TRBV4-3 to TRBJ1-2; D unclear. Between the trimmed V and J ends, which lost 0 bases and 7 bases, there was a span of 12 bases. The CDR3 sequence is 14 residues long. Germline loops: CDR1 LGHNA, CDR2 YSLEER.

This clonotype was seen many times. The chain uses TRBV12-3 or TRBV12-4 and TRBJ2-7, with D perhaps TRBD1 (6 bases). The CDR3 covers 13 residues. Trimming took 5 bases from V and 4 from J, leaving 12 bases between them. CDR3 bases: TGTGCCAGCAGTCGCCTTAGGGGGTACGAGCAGTACTTC. Its protein is CASSRLRGYEQYF.

This clonotype occurred many times. V and J are TRBV30 and TRBJ1-1, with D perhaps matching TRBD1 (5 bases). The CDR3 contains 11 residues. The germline V gene encodes CDR1 GTSNPN and CDR2 SVGIG (reference sequence). The V gene lost 8 bases and the J gene lost 10 bases, with 17 bases spanning the gap. The CDR3 loop reads CALGAPGGAFF. The CDR3 DNA follows: TGTGCCCTTGGGGCTCCGGGGGGAGCTTTCTTT.

V usage is TRBV14 and J usage is TRBJ2-3; a weak D match, TRBD2 (5 bases). The CDR3 has 17 amino acids. V was cut by 4 bases and J by 1 base, with 18 bases left in between. CDR1 SGHDN and CDR2 FVKESK come from the germline V gene. CDR3 sequence reads: CASSPPLGELGTDTQYF. CDR3 nucleotides: TGTGCCAGCAGCCCGCCACTAGGAGAGTTGGGCACAGATACGCAGTATTTT.

The rearrangement joins TRBV11-2 to TRBJ1-4, with D perhaps matching TRBD1 (5 bases). Trimming cost V 5 bases and J 7 bases, with 17 bases left between them. This CDR3 has 15 residues. Germline V CDR1 and CDR2: SGHAT, FQNNGV. The CDR3, as DNA: TGTGCCAGCAGCGTAGCACAGGTGATGGTTGAAAAACTGTTTTTT. Translated, it gives CASSVAQVMVEKLFF.

The chain employs TRBV6-2 or TRBV6-3 and TRBJ2-1, with TRBD2 identical over 7 bases. Germline CDR1 MNHEY, CDR2 SVGEGT. The CDR3 contains 16 residues. V gave up 4 bases and J gave up 4 bases; unmatched junction bases: 10. Here the CDR3 reads CASSFHTGTTYNEQFF. The CDR3, as DNA: TGTGCCAGCAGTTTTCACACCGGGACTACGTACAATGAGCAGTTCTTC.

The chain couples TRBV12-3 or TRBV12-4 to TRBJ2-7; D not resolved. Trimming took 3 bases from V and 0 from J, leaving 3 bases between them. The CDR3 length is 12 residues. CDR3 nucleotides: TGTGCCAGCAGTTTCTACTCCTACGAGCAGTACTTC. Translation: CASSFYSYEQYF.

This chain connects TRBV6-2 or TRBV6-3 to TRBJ2-1; D gene uncertain. The CDR3 sequence is 12 residues long. Germline CDR1 and CDR2: MNHEY and SVGEGT. With 1 base removed from V and 5 bases from J, the gap between germline ends came to 3 bases. The CDR3 is CASSYLDNEQFF. In nucleotides, the CDR3 is TGTGCCAGCAGTTACTTGGACAATGAGCAGTTCTTC.

This clonotype was counted ten times or more. This chain links TRBV6-1 with TRBJ2-7; 10 bases match TRBD1. The CDR3 runs to 14 residues. CDR1 and CDR2 (germline): MNHNS, SASEGT. V was clipped by 4 bases and J by 7 bases; unmatched bases: 7. The CDR3 nucleotides read TGTGCCAGCAGTGGCCGACAGGGGGCTTTGGAGCAGTACTTC. It yields the protein CASSGRQGALEQYF.

The sample holds a few counts of this clonotype. The genes are TRBV3-1 and TRBJ1-3; D is uncertain. Per the germline V gene, CDR1 is LGHDT and CDR2 is YNNKEL (reference sequence). This CDR3 has 13 residues. Deletions cut 3 bases from V and 8 bases from J, with 11 bases between. The chain's CDR3 is CASSHQAWDTIYF. As DNA, the CDR3 is TGTGCCAGCAGCCACCAGGCCTGGGACACCATATATTTT.

This clonotype has at least ten counts. The chain couples TRBV11-2 to TRBJ2-1; tentatively, D is TRBD1 (6 bases). This CDR3 comprises 16 residues. Germline CDR1 reads SGHAT; CDR2 reads FQNNGV. The V gene lost 8 bases and the J gene lost 0 bases, with 17 bases spanning the gap. CDR3 amino acids: CASGPLQGSSYNEQFF. The CDR3 DNA reads TGTGCCAGCGGCCCCCTTCAGGGGAGCTCCTACAATGAGCAGTTCTTC.

V gene TRBV2 combines with J gene TRBJ2-7; D is tentatively TRBD1 or TRBD2 (5 bases each). CDR1 is SNHLY, CDR2 FYNNEI, per germline. This CDR3 contains 14 residues. V was trimmed by 0 bases and J by 9 bases, leaving 15 bases between them. The CDR3 loop is CASSEAGPLKGQYF. CDR3 in DNA: TGTGCCAGCAGTGAAGCGGGACCGCTTAAGGGGCAGTACTTC.

The V call is TRBV7-9, the J call TRBJ2-2, with unresolved D. Per the germline V gene, CDR1 is SEHNR and CDR2 is FQNEAQ (reference sequence). CDR3 length equals 13 residues. V was cut by 6 bases and J by 8 bases, with 13 bases left in between. CDR3 loop: CASRLKFGGELFF. The CDR3 DNA is TGTGCCAGCAGGTTAAAGTTTGGAGGGGAGCTGTTTTTT.

In this sample, this clonotype turned up a few times. This chain connects TRBV24-1 to TRBJ2-1; 9 bases line up with TRBD2. Germline trimming cut 9 bases from V and 6 bases from J; bases unmatched to any gene: 11. This CDR3 region has 15 residues. The germline V gene encodes CDR1 KGHDR and CDR2 SFDVKD. The CDR3 sequence is CATAGGSGRSNEQFF. The CDR3 nucleotides read TGTGCCACCGCCGGGGGTAGCGGGAGATCCAATGAGCAGTTCTTC.

Note on this clonotype: A much bigger clone sits one base away, suggesting this may be a read error. The CDR3 loop is CASRGTSGSNEQFF. The CDR3 DNA reads TGTGCCAGCAGGGGGACTAGCGGGAGCAATGAGCAGTTCTTC. The chain links TRBV6-5 to TRBJ2-1; 14 bases line up with TRBD2. V dropped 6 bases and J dropped 6; count of bases not matched to a gene: 1. The length of the CDR3 is 14 residues. Germline V CDR1 and CDR2: MNHEY, SVGAGI.

This chain joins TRBV11-2 and TRBJ1-6; D might be TRBD1 (6 bases). Germline V lookup: CDR1 SGHAT, CDR2 FQNNGV. The CDR3 loop spans 14 amino acids. Trimming removed 5 bases at V and 7 bases at J, with 12 bases between. CDR3 sequence: CASSRRGINSPLHF. CDR3 DNA: TGTGCCAGCAGCCGGAGGGGGATAAATTCACCCCTCCACTTT.

The CDR3, as DNA: TGTGCCAGCCGGCTCCCCGAGGGCACAGATACGCAGTATTTT. Its translation is CASRLPEGTDTQYF. The rearrangement links TRBV18 to TRBJ2-3; no reliable D call. CDR3 length: 14 amino acids. Trimming pared 8 bases from V and 1 base from J, leaving 13 bases between. From germline, CDR1 is KGHSH and CDR2 LQKENI.

The chain joins TRBV6-2 or TRBV6-3 to TRBJ2-7, with 12 bases matching TRBD1. Per the germline V gene, CDR1 is MNHEY and CDR2 is SVGEGT. V shed 6 bases, J shed 6 bases, and the junction held 6 bases outside the gene matches. CDR3 length: 14 residues. Here the CDR3 reads CASRPGQGAPEQYF. In DNA, the CDR3 is TGTGCCAGCAGGCCGGGACAGGGGGCCCCCGAGCAGTACTTC.

The CDR3 reads CASSLSMQPQHF. CDR3 in DNA: TGTGCCAGCAGCTTAAGTATGCAGCCCCAGCATTTT. This rearrangement joins TRBV7-9 to TRBJ1-5; D call uncertain. CDR1 is SEHNR, CDR2 FQNEAQ, per germline (reference sequence). V lost 2 bases to trimming and J lost 7 bases, with 6 bases between them. CDR3 length: 12 residues.

This clonotype came up many times. The rearrangement uses TRBV11-3 and TRBJ2-1; the D gene could be TRBD1 or TRBD2 (5 bases each). The V and J ends lost 5 bases and 5 bases respectively, with 13 bases between them. CDR3 length: 14 residues. CDR1 and CDR2 from the germline V gene are SGHNT and YENEEA. Written as DNA, the CDR3 is TGTGCCAGCAGCGCTTGGGACGGTGACAATGAGCAGTTCTTC. It codes for CASSAWDGDNEQFF.

This clonotype was seen repeatedly, ten times or more. The chain has TRBV2 and TRBJ1-2, with D possibly matching TRBD1 (6 bases). V shed 2 bases and J shed 5 bases, with 12 bases lying between them. Germline CDR1 SNHLY, CDR2 FYNNEI. The CDR3 totals 14 residues. The CDR3 nucleotides read TGTGCCAGCAGTGAATCAGGGGTCGTTTATGGCTACACCTTC. It translates to CASSESGVVYGYTF.

This rearrangement joins TRBV2 to TRBJ2-5; D might be TRBD1 (5 bases). Germline values: CDR1 SNHLY, CDR2 FYNNEI. V was clipped by 7 bases and J by 2 bases, with 11 bases between them. The CDR3 runs 13 residues. This chain's CDR3 is CASKGDRQETQYF. CDR3 nucleotides: TGTGCCAGCAAGGGCGACAGACAAGAGACCCAGTACTTC.

The chain uses TRBV5-6 and TRBJ1-2; no firm D call. The V and J ends lost 1 base and 2 bases respectively, with 6 bases between them. From germline, CDR1 is SGHDT and CDR2 YYEEEE. The CDR3 totals 13 residues. The CDR3 region is CASSLFANYGYTF. CDR3 nucleotides: TGTGCCAGCAGCTTGTTCGCGAACTATGGCTACACCTTC.